This entry is about one T cell receptor beta chain. No cognate antigen has been identified for it. Per-base qualities were not stored, and no clone one base away is much larger. The collaborating institutions used their own protocols to collect whole blood in K2EDTA tubes. For TCRbeta analysis, collaborators shipped samples in one of three forms: frozen whole blood, isolated PBMCs, or DNA extracted from either of those sample types. The data were obtained in a study of blood T cell repertoires in COVID-19 (dated by TCRdb to 2020 to 2022). Looking at the study overall: Samples from collaborators originated in the United States, Italy and Spain and spanned both the acute and convalescent phases of COVID-19. The material from the prospective study consisted of cDNA or gDNA derived from T cells, B-cell-depleted T cells, or PBMCs. Deeply sampled blood TCRbeta repertoires from subjects exposed to, actively infected with, or recovered from COVID-19 were included in the dataset. A freely available public database, intended as a resource for researchers studying the immune response to SARS-CoV-2, is where the repertoires were released. Samples came from the ongoing ImmuneRACE study (first 160 participants) plus 1,254 subjects from 6 global collaborators. Sample metadata almost always included a de-identified subject ID, COVID-19 status, age in years and sex. Where available, HLA class I and class II types were obtained from metadata supplied by the sample provider rather than from assay-based typing. Here is what the overall study found, with its caveats: How much clinical and demographic metadata was included differed by source and by participant, and the metadata was provided uncurated.

The immunoSEQ Assay, a bias-controlled multiplex PCR, was used to amplify TCRbeta CDR3 regions from genomic DNA. For the original study's pipeline: Within the assay, amplification of reference gene primers was used to estimate how many nucleated cells each sample contained. To quantify the absolute abundance of each unique TCRbeta CDR3 rearrangement, sequence reads were collapsed and filtered. For each sample, productive Simpson clonality was calculated by taking the square root of Simpson's diversity index across productive rearrangements. In its TCRdb copy, this immuneACCESS table keeps in-frame sequences only and misses some clones. Where compared with another copy, unresolved V genes explain less than half of these, and the others have no known cause. The D gene and trimming were derived from the DNA, and the V and J assignments and clone size from that table. Recorded for this sample are over 90,000 clones; 81% of them occurred a single time. The ten most abundant clones make up approximately 23% of the sample.

Reading the germline V gene (reference sequence) gives CDR1 SEHNR and CDR2 FQNEAQ. The CDR3 spans 18 residues, from the cysteine through the phenylalanine. The sequence is cut down to CDR3 DNA, 54 bases in frame from base 1. Here V drops 5 bases and J drops 2 bases, and the junction holds 15 bases not matched to any gene. Here the chain combines TRBV7-9 and TRBJ2-3, and 8 junctional nucleotides match TRBD2. The sample consisted of peripheral blood. The receptor's source is a man aged 80 or over with active or convalescent COVID-19. The nucleotide sequence reads as follows: TGTGCCAGCAGCGCATGGATTTCCGGGGGGGTTCCCACAGATACGCAGTATTTT. It encodes CASSAWISGGVPTDTQYF.